Listed below are T cell receptor beta chains from one sample, sequenced in a study of OX40 agonist ivuxolimab in advanced cancers. TCRdb keeps only in-frame clones here, not all; method: immunoSEQ multiplex PCR. The sample holds under 50,000 clones; 75% to 80% are singletons and the top ten take roughly 7.9%. The starting material was CD4+ or CD8+ T cells sorted from blood, obtained in a trial of the OX40 agonist ivuxolimab. These receptors were collected from an adult with an advanced solid tumor such as melanoma, head and neck, liver or kidney cancer. Both conserved end residues are part of each CDR3. The D gene is left open where the match is weak. Part of the rows lack a size; the others show once, few, many or a class for expanded clones.

V gene	J gene	D gene	clone size	CDR3 DNA	CDR3 protein
TRBV2	TRBJ1-5	TRBD1	.	TGTGCCAGCAAGGACAGGGTCAGTCAGCCCCAGCATTTT	CASKDRVSQPQHF
TRBV7-9	TRBJ2-2	.	.	TGTGCCAGGGGGACACCGAACACCGGGGAGCTGTTTTTT	CARGTPNTGELFF
TRBV7-6	TRBJ2-7	.	.	TGTGCCAGCAGCCCTAAGACAACCTCCTACGAGCAGTACTTC	CASSPKTTSYEQYF
TRBV19	TRBJ2-1	TRBD2	.	TGTGCCAGTAGTAGGACTAGCGGGAGTTACAATGAGCAGTTCTTC	CASSRTSGSYNEQFF
TRBV6-4	TRBJ1-1	.	.	TGTGCCAGCAGTGTAGAGGGGATGAACACTGAAGCTTTCTTT	CASSVEGMNTEAFF
TRBV29-1	TRBJ1-1	.	.	TGCAGCGCTATGACAGGTACTAACACTGAAGCTTTCTTT	CSAMTGTNTEAFF
TRBV6-1	TRBJ1-4	TRBD1	once	TGTGCCAGCAGACCGACAGGGGATGAAAAACTGTTTTTT	CASRPTGDEKLFF
TRBV27	TRBJ2-7	.	.	TGTGCCAGCAGTTTATCGGGGGGGGGCTACTACGAGCAGTACTTC	CASSLSGGGYYEQYF
TRBV4-3	TRBJ2-1	.	.	TGCGCCAGCAGCCAAGATACTAGCCGCAATGAGCAGTTCTTC	CASSQDTSRNEQFF
TRBV10-1	TRBJ2-5	.	.	TGCGCCAGCAGTGAGTCCGGACGAGAGACCCAGTACTTC	CASSESGRETQYF
TRBV19	TRBJ2-3	.	.	TGTGCCAGTAGAGGGGGAAGAACTACAGATACGCAGTATTTT	CASRGGRTTDTQYF
TRBV27	TRBJ2-3	.	.	TGTGCCAGCAGGCGGACTACACTTAGCACAGATACGCAGTATTTT	CASRRTTLSTDTQYF
TRBV5-1	TRBJ2-1	.	.	TGCGCCAGCAGCTTATACCCCTCCTACAATGAGCAGTTCTTC	CASSLYPSYNEQFF
TRBV19	TRBJ1-5	.	.	TGTGCCAGTAGTATGGGCCTTCCGGGGTATCAGCCCCAGCATTTT	CASSMGLPGYQPQHF
TRBV2	TRBJ2-7	.	.	TGTGCCAGCAGTGATGAACGGCAGATAACCTACGAGCAGTACTTC	CASSDERQITYEQYF
TRBV7-9	TRBJ2-5	TRBD2	.	TGTGCCAGCAGCCCAGCGGGACGGAATCAAGAGACCCAGTACTTC	CASSPAGRNQETQYF
TRBV7-8	TRBJ2-1	.	.	TGTGCCAGCAGCTTGGCTTTGATCGGACCCTACAATGAGCAGTTCTTC	CASSLALIGPYNEQFF
TRBV4-1	TRBJ1-1	TRBD1	.	TGCGCCAGCAGCCGAACCGGGACAGGGGGTTTGGGCACTGAAGCTTTCTTT	CASSRTGTGGLGTEAFF
TRBV9	TRBJ2-5	.	.	TGTGCCAGCAGCCCGAGGGGAGCACAAGAGACCCAGTACTTC	CASSPRGAQETQYF
TRBV5-5	TRBJ2-6	.	.	TGTGCCAGCAGCTTAACGGCGGCTTCTGGGGCCAACGTCCTGACTTTC	CASSLTAASGANVLTF
TRBV13	TRBJ1-1	.	medium-sized	TGTGCCAGCAGCTCGAATAAGAACACTGAAGCTTTCTTT	CASSSNKNTEAFF
TRBV5-1	TRBJ2-3	TRBD1	.	TGCGCCAGCAGCGAGGGACAGGGGAGCACAGATACGCAGTATTTT	CASSEGQGSTDTQYF
TRBV30	TRBJ1-5	.	.	TGTGCCTGGAGTGGTGGACCCGGTCAGCCCCAGCATTTT	CAWSGGPGQPQHF
TRBV10-3	TRBJ2-3	.	.	TGTGCCATCAGTGAAGGACAAGACACAGATACGCAGTATTTT	CAISEGQDTDTQYF
TRBV10-3	TRBJ1-1	TRBD1	.	TGTGCCACGACCCCCGACAGGGCCTCTGAAGCTTTCTTT	CATTPDRASEAFF
TRBV27	TRBJ2-7	TRBD2	.	TGTGCCAGCAGCCAAACGACTAGCGGGGCCTACGAGCAGTACTTC	CASSQTTSGAYEQYF
TRBV28	TRBJ1-1	.	many	TGTGCCAGCAGTTTTGGAGGCACTGAAGCTTTCTTT	CASSFGGTEAFF
TRBV7-9	TRBJ1-1	.	once	TGTGCCAGCAGCTCCCAGGTGAACACTGAAGCTTTCTTT	CASSSQVNTEAFF
TRBV6-5	TRBJ2-4	.	once	TGTGCCAGCAGTTACGGGTTCAAAAACATTCAGTACTTC	CASSYGFKNIQYF
TRBV2	TRBJ1-5	.	.	TGTGCCAGCAGGGGGGCGGGGGGCAATCAGCCCCAGCATTTT	CASRGAGGNQPQHF
TRBV10-2	TRBJ1-2	.	.	TGCGCCAGCAGTGAGTCAACCAGGGAAGATGGCTACACCTTC	CASSESTREDGYTF
TRBV7-8	TRBJ2-7	TRBD1	.	TGTGCCAGCAGGGACAGGGGAACGGGCTCCTACGAGCAGTACTTC	CASRDRGTGSYEQYF
TRBV18	TRBJ2-1	.	.	TGTGCCAGCTCCCTCTACTCCGACAATGAGCAGTTCTTC	CASSLYSDNEQFF
TRBV28	TRBJ2-5	TRBD1	.	TGTGCCAGCAGTTTACTGTCCCAGGGGGAAGAGACCCAGTACTTC	CASSLLSQGEETQYF
TRBV9	TRBJ1-2	.	.	TGTGCCAGCAGCGTCACGACAGACTCCTATGTCCATGGCTACACCTTC	CASSVTTDSYVHGYTF
TRBV14	TRBJ2-5	TRBD1	few	TGTGCCAGCAGCCAAGACCTTGGACAGGGGGCAGGAGAGACCCAGTACTTC	CASSQDLGQGAGETQYF
TRBV6-1	TRBJ1-3	.	.	TGTGCCAGCCACAGCTCTGGAAACACCATATATTTT	CASHSSGNTIYF
TRBV9	TRBJ2-1	TRBD1	.	TGTGCCAGCGGACAGGGGGTGGAGAATGAGCAGTTCTTC	CASGQGVENEQFF
TRBV6-6	TRBJ1-3	.	.	TGTGCCAGCAGCCACGAGAGCTCTGGAAACACCATATATTTT	CASSHESSGNTIYF
TRBV9	TRBJ1-1	.	.	TGTGCCAGCAGCGACCCCAGGATTGGTGGGGCTTTCTTT	CASSDPRIGGAFF
TRBV7-6	TRBJ1-1	.	few	TGTGCCAGCAGCTTAGGGGGAGTTATGAACACTGAAGCTTTCTTT	CASSLGGVMNTEAFF